This T cell receptor beta chain came from a study of cytomegalovirus exposure and HLA in healthy donors. Study summary: Some 80 million unique TCRs from HLA-typed donors were held in an early data release.

The PCR used 60 Vbeta and 13 Jbeta primers. The method was immunoSEQ multiplex PCR; TCRdb's version includes in-frame clones alone and lacks a portion of them. Of more than 95,000 clones in the sample, over 12% were seen once. In its sample, this clone was seen a few times. What it binds is not known. Study-wide results and limits: Rarity held for most TCR sequences, but there were some public TCRs that occurred in many donors. The study recorded over 150 TCR beta chains that were cytomegalovirus-associated. In a later analysis, CMV-associated beta chains were mostly HLA-associated, it appeared.

The V and J ends lost 1 base and 4 bases, in that order; junction bases with no gene match: 4. The length of the CDR3 is 14 residues. In germline, CDR1 is SGDLS, CDR2 YYNGEE. The chain has TRBV9 and TRBJ1-1; 7 positions agree with TRBD1. The sequencing input was PBMCs. The source of this sequence is a female donor in good health and CMV-seronegative. The CDR3 is CASSVFAGGTEAFF. The DNA of the CDR3 is TGTGCCAGCAGCGTATTTGCAGGGGGCACTGAAGCTTTCTTT.